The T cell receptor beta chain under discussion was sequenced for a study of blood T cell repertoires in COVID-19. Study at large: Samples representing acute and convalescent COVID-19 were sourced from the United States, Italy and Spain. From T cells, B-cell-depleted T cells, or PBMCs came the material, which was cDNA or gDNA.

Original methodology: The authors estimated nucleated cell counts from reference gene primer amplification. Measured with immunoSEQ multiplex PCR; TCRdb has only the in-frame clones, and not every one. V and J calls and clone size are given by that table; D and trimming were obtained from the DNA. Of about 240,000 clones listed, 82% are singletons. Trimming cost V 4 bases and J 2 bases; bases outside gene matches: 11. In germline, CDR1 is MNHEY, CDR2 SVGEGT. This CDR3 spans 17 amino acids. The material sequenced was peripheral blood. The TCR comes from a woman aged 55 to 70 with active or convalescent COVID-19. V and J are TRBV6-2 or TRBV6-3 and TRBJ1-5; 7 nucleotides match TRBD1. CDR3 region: CASSFPQGVKRNQPQHF. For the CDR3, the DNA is TGTGCCAGCAGTTTTCCCCAGGGGGTGAAGCGCAATCAGCCCCAGCATTTT.